The rows below give T cell receptor beta chains drawn from one sample of a study of blood T cell repertoires in COVID-19. TCRdb's table, derived via immunoSEQ multiplex PCR, lists solely in-frame clones and lacks some. This table holds 270,000 or so clones, about 85% found once. Sequencing was carried out using peripheral blood. The receptors originated from a human donor in a cohort sampled during active COVID-19. Each CDR3 is given with its conserved first and last residue.

v_gene	j_gene	CDR3aa
TRBV5-1	TRBJ1-5	CASSSIPGLQPQHF
TRBV4-2	TRBJ1-4	CASSQGGNGEKLFF
TRBV5-3	TRBJ1-1	CARRQQENTEAFF
TRBV18	TRBJ1-1	CASSPSDTREAFF
TRBV6-5	TRBJ1-1	CASRVGAMNTEAFF
TRBV2	TRBJ2-3	CASSDRADFTDTQYF
TRBV19	TRBJ1-5	CASTTGTGGPNQPQHF
TRBV28	TRBJ1-2	CASSLSTGTFYGYTF
TRBV6-5	TRBJ2-1	CASSYSLQGNEQFF
TRBV6-1	TRBJ1-1	CASSDRQMNTEAFF
TRBV9	TRBJ2-1	CASSVGATSGNYEQFF
TRBV7-9	TRBJ1-1	CASSQGTPEAFF
TRBV7-8	TRBJ2-5	CASNPRAVGGWTKETQYF
TRBV25-1	TRBJ2-7	CASSLPGLAGEYEQYF
TRBV4-1	TRBJ2-6	CASSLGGLSSGANVLTF
TRBV29-1	TRBJ1-1	CSVAPGTGNTEAFF
TRBV3-1/TRBV3-2	TRBJ2-5	CASSPYPSGRALKTQYF
TRBV7-8	TRBJ2-3	CASSFLTSGSTDTQYF
TRBV7-9	TRBJ2-2	CASSLAGESTGELFF
TRBV9	TRBJ2-7	CASSVGPGSQYEQYF
TRBV4-1	TRBJ2-1	CASSQDQGGPSYFYNEQFF
TRBV29-1	TRBJ2-5	CSVGDSEGETQYF
TRBV18	TRBJ1-1	CASSPPGGQVRGSTEAFF
TRBV19	TRBJ1-4	CASLGTTNEKLFF
TRBV28	TRBJ2-3	CASSFQAGGGTDTQYF
TRBV5-1	TRBJ2-2	CASSSWTANTGELFF
TRBV21-1	TRBJ1-1	CASSTRGGMNTEAFF
TRBV30	TRBJ2-1	CAWRADSYNEQFF
TRBV11-2	TRBJ2-2	CASSFRQGIGTGELFF
TRBV28	TRBJ1-3	CASSRQGRGTAGNTIYF
TRBV19	TRBJ2-6	CASSALLGGGANVLTF